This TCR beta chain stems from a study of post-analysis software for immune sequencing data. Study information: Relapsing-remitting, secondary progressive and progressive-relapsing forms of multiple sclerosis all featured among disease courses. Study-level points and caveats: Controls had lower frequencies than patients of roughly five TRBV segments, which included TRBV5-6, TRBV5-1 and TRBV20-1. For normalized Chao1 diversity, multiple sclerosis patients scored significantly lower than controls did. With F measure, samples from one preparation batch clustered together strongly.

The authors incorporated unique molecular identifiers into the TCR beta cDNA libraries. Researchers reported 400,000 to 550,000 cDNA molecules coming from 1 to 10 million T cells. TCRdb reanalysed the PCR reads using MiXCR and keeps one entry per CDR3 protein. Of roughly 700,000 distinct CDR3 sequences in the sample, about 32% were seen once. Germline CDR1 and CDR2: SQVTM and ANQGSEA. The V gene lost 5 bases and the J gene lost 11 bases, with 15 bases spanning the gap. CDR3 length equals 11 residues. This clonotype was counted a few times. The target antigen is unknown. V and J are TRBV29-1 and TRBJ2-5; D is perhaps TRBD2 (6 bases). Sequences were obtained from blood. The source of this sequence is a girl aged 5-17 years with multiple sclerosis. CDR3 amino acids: CSVWEASAQYF. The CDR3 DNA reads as TGCAGCGTTTGGGAGGCTAGCGCGCAGTACTTC. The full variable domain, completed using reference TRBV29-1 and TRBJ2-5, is SAVISQKPSRDICQRGTSLTIQCQVDSQVTMMFWYRQQPGQSLTLIATANQGSEATYESGFVIDKFPISRPNLTFSTLTVSNMSPEDSSIYLCSVWEASAQYFGPGTRLLVL.